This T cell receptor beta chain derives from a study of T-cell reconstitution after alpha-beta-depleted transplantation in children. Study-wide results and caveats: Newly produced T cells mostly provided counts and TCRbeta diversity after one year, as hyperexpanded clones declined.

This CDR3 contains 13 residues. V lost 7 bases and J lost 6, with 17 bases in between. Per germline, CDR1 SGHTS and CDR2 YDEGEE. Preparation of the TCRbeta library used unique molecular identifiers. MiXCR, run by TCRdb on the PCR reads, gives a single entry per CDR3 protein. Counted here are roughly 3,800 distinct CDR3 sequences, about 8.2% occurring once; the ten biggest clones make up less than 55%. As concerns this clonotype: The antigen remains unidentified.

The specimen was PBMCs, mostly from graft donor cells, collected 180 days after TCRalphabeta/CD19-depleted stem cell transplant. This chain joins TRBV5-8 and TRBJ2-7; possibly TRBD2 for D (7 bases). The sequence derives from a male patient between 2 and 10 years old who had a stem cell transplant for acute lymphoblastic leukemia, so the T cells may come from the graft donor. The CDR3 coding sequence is TGTGCCAGCGGCCCCGGGGGGCGGGGCGAGCAGTACTTC. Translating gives CASGPGGRGEQYF.